This passage covers 31 T cell receptor beta chains from one sample sequenced in a study of Graves' ophthalmopathy and Graves' hyperthyroidism. As the template, RNA transcripts were used to amplify TCR beta CDR3 regions. The authors performed first-round RT-PCR with HTBI primers and then a second-round multiplex PCR. TCRdb called the multiplex PCR reads again in MiXCR, with one record for every CDR3 protein. The sample carries about 170,000 distinct CDR3 sequences, around two fifths recorded once. Source material: peripheral blood. Source of these receptors: a woman aged 40-49 years with Graves' ophthalmopathy.

Here the CDR3 DNA reads TGTGCTAGTGGTCCGCCCGGGACACTCTCCTACGAGCAGTACTTC. It translates to CASGPPGTLSYEQYF. The rearrangement uses TRBV12-5 and TRBJ2-7; the D gene is possibly TRBD1 (6 bases). Trimming shortened V by 5 bases and J by 0 bases, and 14 bases separated the two germline ends. The CDR3 is 15 amino acids. Germline V CDR1 and CDR2: LGHNT, FRNRAP.

The V gene is TRBV20-1, the J gene TRBJ1-2; 11 nucleotides align to TRBD1. The length of the CDR3 is 18 residues. Per the germline V gene, CDR1 is DFQATT and CDR2 is SNEGSKA (reference sequence). V lost 6 bases to trimming and J lost 5 bases; unmatched junction nucleotides: 20. CDR3 bases: TGCAGTGCGGACCACACTCGGGACAGGGGGAGTTTAGGATATGGCTACACCTTC. It codes for CSADHTRDRGSLGYGYTF.

This clonotype was detected ten times or more. V usage is TRBV6-2 or TRBV6-3 and J usage is TRBJ2-7; D gene ambiguous. The germline CDR1 and CDR2 sequences are MNHEY and SVGEGT. The length of the CDR3 is 13 residues. The ends were cut back, 2 bases at V and 6 bases at J, with 11 bases in the middle. Written as DNA, the CDR3 is TGTGCCAGCAGTTACGGTAGGCTCGGCGAGCAGTACTTC. Its protein is CASSYGRLGEQYF.

CDR3 sequence: CASSFSTSGYQETQYF. CDR3 nucleotide sequence: TGTGCCAGCAGTTTTAGCACTAGCGGCTACCAAGAGACCCAGTACTTC. The chain combines TRBV28 with TRBJ2-5; TRBD2 matches 8 bases. Germline CDR1 MDHEN, CDR2 SYDVKM. The CDR3 has 16 residues. V gave up 3 bases and J gave up 0 bases; unmatched junction bases: 6.

The chain couples TRBV12-3 or TRBV12-4 to TRBJ2-2, with D unclear. The CDR3 consists of 15 residues. Trimming shortened V by 3 bases and J by 1 base, and 9 bases separated the two germline ends. The CDR3 reads CASSFSLGNTGELFF. CDR3 in DNA: TGTGCCAGCAGTTTTTCGCTAGGGAACACCGGGGAGCTGTTTTTT.

This clonotype was picked up many times. The V and J genes are TRBV4-3 and TRBJ2-2; D perhaps matches TRBD2 (5 bases). The ends were cut back, 0 bases at V and 4 bases at J, with 9 bases in the middle. The CDR3 has 15 residues. CDR1 and CDR2 (germline): LGHNA, YSLEER. CDR3 protein: CASSQDSGTTGELFF. DNA for the CDR3: TGCGCCAGCAGCCAAGATTCGGGAACCACCGGGGAGCTGTTTTTT.

V gene TRBV19 combines with J gene TRBJ2-7; D possibly matches TRBD1 or TRBD2 (6 bases each). Per the germline V gene, CDR1 is LNHDA and CDR2 is SQIVND (reference sequence). CDR3 length: 15 amino acids. V was shortened by 5 bases and J by 0 bases, with 14 bases between the two germline ends. For the CDR3, the DNA is TGTGCCAGTAGTTCAATGGAGGGACACTCCTACGAGCAGTACTTC. It encodes CASSSMEGHSYEQYF.

The V and J genes are TRBV12-5 and TRBJ1-2; D gene unclear. The CDR3 extends over 12 amino acids. V gave up 6 bases and J gave up 4 bases, with 9 bases separating them. The germline gives CDR1 LGHNT, CDR2 FRNRAP. The DNA for the CDR3 is TGTGCTAGTGGGGGGAGTGGCTATGGCTACACCTTC. It translates to CASGGSGYGYTF.

This clonotype was seen ten or more times. The genes are TRBV7-9 and TRBJ1-6, with D maybe TRBD1 (5 bases). Germline V gene data show CDR1 as SEHNR and CDR2 as FQNEAQ (reference sequence). This CDR3 comprises 14 residues. Trimming took 2 bases from V and 6 from J, leaving 8 bases between them. In DNA form, the CDR3 reads TGTGCCAGCAGCTTATACCAGGGTAATTCACCCCTCCACTTT. Translated, it gives CASSLYQGNSPLHF. The full variable domain, completed using reference TRBV7-9 and TRBJ1-6, is DTGVSQNPRHKITKRGQNVTFRCDPISEHNRLYWYRQTLGQGPEFLTYFQNEAQLEKSRLLSDRFSAERPKGSFSTLEIQRTEQGDSAMYLCASSLYQGNSPLHFGNGTRLTVT.

This clonotype occurred many times. CDR3 amino acids: CSVARGARLNTEAFF. The CDR3, as DNA: TGCAGCGTTGCTAGGGGGGCCCGCCTGAACACTGAAGCTTTCTTT. The V and J genes are TRBV29-1 and TRBJ1-1; maybe TRBD1 (6 bases). The length of the CDR3 is 15 residues. The germline V and J ends were trimmed by 4 bases and 0 bases, with 15 bases remaining between them. Looked up from germline, CDR1 is SQVTM and CDR2 is ANQGSEA.

V and J are TRBV6-2 or TRBV6-3 and TRBJ2-2; D not certain. Trimming pared 7 bases from V and 5 bases from J, leaving 17 bases between. From germline, CDR1 is MNHEY and CDR2 SVGEGT. The CDR3 has 15 residues. CDR3 loop: CASNSDGLRTGELFF. CDR3 DNA: TGTGCCAGCAATTCGGACGGCCTCCGGACCGGGGAGCTGTTTTTT.

Many counts were recorded for this clonotype. The chain couples TRBV9 to TRBJ1-1, with TRBD1 matching over 8 bases. The CDR3 consists of 14 residues. In germline, CDR1 is SGDLS, CDR2 YYNGEE. The V and J ends lost 5 bases and 6 bases, in that order; junction bases with no gene match: 9. CDR3 amino acids: CASSGGQEGPEAFF. CDR3 nucleotides: TGTGCCAGCAGTGGGGGACAGGAGGGCCCTGAAGCTTTCTTT.

The chain is built from TRBV3-1 and TRBJ2-5, with TRBD2 matching over 7 bases. Germline trimming cut 7 bases from V and 4 bases from J; bases unmatched to any gene: 15. This CDR3 has 16 amino acids. Germline V CDR1 and CDR2: LGHDT, YNNKEL (reference sequence). The CDR3 DNA follows: TGTGCCAGCACCCCGGGACTACCGGGTCTCGTAGAGACCCAGTACTTC. It yields the protein CASTPGLPGLVETQYF.

This clonotype was detected ten times or more. The rearrangement links TRBV10-2 to TRBJ1-2; D remains unclear. V lost 3 bases to trimming and J lost 1 base, with 9 bases between them. The length of the CDR3 is 14 residues. CDR1 is WSHSY, CDR2 SAAADI, per germline. The CDR3 loop reads CASSEGFNNYGYTF. CDR3 DNA: TGCGCCAGCAGTGAAGGGTTTAATAACTATGGCTACACCTTC.

This chain links TRBV7-2 with TRBJ2-7; the match to TRBD1 covers 11 bases. Germline lookup yields CDR1 SGHTA and CDR2 FQGNSA. This CDR3 has 15 amino acids. Trimming at V came to 5 bases and at J to 4 bases, leaving 7 bases not matched to a gene. The CDR3 reads CASSLGTGGGYEQYF. DNA of the CDR3: TGTGCCAGCAGCCTTGGGACAGGGGGAGGTTACGAGCAGTACTTC.

This clonotype was found many times. J is TRBJ2-4 and V is TRBV28; D might be TRBD1 (6 bases). The CDR3 is 15 amino acids. V was cut by 2 bases and J by 3 bases, with 11 bases left in between. Germline CDR1 is MDHEN and CDR2 is SYDVKM. The CDR3 DNA is TGTGCCAGCAGTTTAGGGGGCGGTGGCAAAAACATTCAGTACTTC. As protein: CASSLGGGGKNIQYF.

This clonotype was seen once. CDR3 sequence (DNA): TGTGCCAGCAGCTTAGCAAACACCGACTACGAGCAGTACTTC. Its translation: CASSLANTDYEQYF. The rearrangement uses TRBV7-9 and TRBJ2-7, with no clear D. The length of the CDR3 is 14 residues. CDR1 SEHNR and CDR2 FQNEAQ come from the germline V gene (reference sequence). The V end lost 0 bases, the J end lost 3 bases, and 9 bases lay between the germline ends.

This clonotype was seen at least ten times. This chain uses TRBV19 with TRBJ1-1; tentative D call: TRBD1 (5 bases). Germline lookup yields CDR1 LNHDA and CDR2 SQIVND (reference sequence). V was shortened by 6 bases and J by 1 base, with 15 bases between the two germline ends. This CDR3 contains 15 residues. CDR3 nucleotides: TGTGCCAGTAGCCTAACACAGGTATCGAACACTGAAGCTTTCTTT. Translation: CASSLTQVSNTEAFF.

This clonotype was seen ten or more times. The CDR3 region has the DNA TGTGCCAGCAGTTACCGGACACACTCTGGAAACACCATATATTTT. It translates to CASSYRTHSGNTIYF. This rearrangement joins TRBV6-5 to TRBJ1-3; TRBD1 is a possible D gene (5 bases). The germline gives CDR1 MNHEY, CDR2 SVGAGI. The CDR3 has 15 amino acids. V was cut by 2 bases and J by 0 bases, with 8 bases left in between.

This clonotype was observed many times. The chain joins TRBV11-2 to TRBJ2-5, with 11 bases aligning to TRBD2. The CDR3 sequence is 15 residues long. The V gene's germline CDR1 is SGHAT and CDR2 FQNNGV. Trimming cost V 3 bases and J 5 bases; bases outside gene matches: 5. The CDR3 loop is CASSFSASGGETQYF. Here the CDR3 DNA reads TGTGCCAGCAGCTTTAGTGCTAGCGGGGGGGAGACCCAGTACTTC.

The sample holds many counts of this clonotype. The chain couples TRBV11-2 to TRBJ2-7, with D tentatively TRBD2 (5 bases). V lost 5 bases, J lost 2 bases, and 13 bases lay in between. The germline CDR1 and CDR2 sequences are SGHAT and FQNNGV. This CDR3 spans 14 amino acids. The CDR3: CASSPPGNPYEQYF. Written as DNA, the CDR3 is TGTGCCAGCAGCCCCCCGGGGAACCCCTACGAGCAGTACTTC.

This clonotype was recorded at least ten times. The chain carries TRBV2 and TRBJ2-5; 7 positions match TRBD2. The germline V gene encodes CDR1 SNHLY and CDR2 FYNNEI. The length of the CDR3 is 13 residues. Trimming at V came to 8 bases and at J to 0 bases, leaving 3 bases not matched to a gene. CDR3 nucleotide sequence: TGTGCCAGCGCCCTAGCGGACCAAGAGACCCAGTACTTC. This codes for CASALADQETQYF. The whole variable domain, filled in from reference TRBV2 and TRBJ2-5, reads EPEVTQTPSHQVTQMGQEVILRCVPISNHLYFYWYRQILGQKVEFLVSFYNNEISEKSEIFDDQFSVERPDGSNFTLKIRSTKLEDSAMYFCASALADQETQYFGPGTRLLVL.

This clonotype was recorded many times. CDR3 coding DNA: TGTGCCATCAGTGGTGGCACGCCTGATACCGGGGAGCTGTTTTTT. This gives the protein CAISGGTPDTGELFF. V usage is TRBV10-3 and J usage is TRBJ2-2; D gene unclear. This CDR3 has 15 residues. Germline lookup yields CDR1 ENHRY and CDR2 SYGVKD. V lost 4 bases and J 5 bases, leaving 14 bases between the germline ends.

This clonotype has ten or more counts. One end of the junction varies from germline; a read error may be responsible. V usage is TRBV28 and J usage is TRBJ2-7; 10 bases are a match to TRBD1. The germline CDR1 and CDR2 sequences are MDHEN and SYDVKM. This CDR3 has 12 residues. The CDR3: CASTGTGVSVDF. CDR3 nucleotides: TGTGCCAGTACCGGGACAGGGGTTAGTGTAGACTTC.

This clonotype was counted many times. The V call is TRBV6-2 or TRBV6-3, the J call TRBJ2-7; 10 bases map to TRBD2. The CDR3 is 16 amino acids. Germline-derived CDR1 and CDR2 are MNHEY and SVGEGT. V lost 3 bases, J lost 5 bases, and 10 bases stayed unmatched. Here the CDR3 DNA reads TGTGCCAGCAGTTATCAGAGAGCGGGAGGGAGGAACGAGCAGTACTTC. Amino acids: CASSYQRAGGRNEQYF.

This clonotype occurred a few times. This rearrangement joins TRBV11-2 to TRBJ2-7, with 7 positions matching TRBD2. The trim removed 0 bases at V and 4 bases at J, leaving 3 bases unmatched. The CDR3 length is 14 residues. Per germline, CDR1 SGHAT and CDR2 FQNNGV. DNA of the CDR3: TGTGCCAGCAGCTTAGAACCTAGCGGTTACGAGCAGTACTTC. Amino acids: CASSLEPSGYEQYF.

This clonotype was counted between two and nine times. This could be a read error, since a much larger clone is one nucleotide away. This sequence joins TRBV24-1 and TRBJ2-5, with a possible D match to TRBD2 (6 bases). There are 14 residues in the CDR3. The germline V gene encodes CDR1 KGHDR and CDR2 SFDVKD. The CDR3 nucleotides read TGTGCCACCAGTACGCCCGGGGGACGGGAGACCCGGTACTTC. Its protein is CATSTPGGRETRYF.

This clonotype came up many times. The genes are TRBV29-1 and TRBJ2-5; a weak D match, TRBD1 (6 bases). Trimming took off 1 base at V and 3 bases at J, with 12 bases between the two ends. The V gene's germline CDR1 is SQVTM and CDR2 ANQGSEA. CDR3 length: 14 residues. CDR3 DNA sequence: TGCAGCGTTGAAGCACAGGGCTACGAAGAGACCCAGTACTTC. This gives the protein CSVEAQGYEETQYF.

This clonotype appeared a few times. The chain's CDR3 is CASSSGQGNEAFF. The CDR3 nucleotides are TGTGCCAGCAGCTCGGGACAGGGCAATGAAGCTTTCTTT. The chain has TRBV7-8 and TRBJ1-1, with 9 positions matching TRBD1. Germline V gene data show CDR1 as SGHVS and CDR2 as FQNEAQ. The length of the CDR3 is 13 residues. V shed 4 bases and J 7 bases; nucleotides not matched to a gene: 4.

This clonotype has at least ten counts. Being one base from a much bigger clone, this may be a read error. The CDR3 coding sequence is TGTGCCAGCAATGCAGTTAACTATGGCTTCACCTTC. This codes for CASNAVNYGFTF. V gene TRBV28 combines with J gene TRBJ1-2; D remains unclear. The CDR3 sequence is 12 residues long. Germline CDR1 MDHEN, CDR2 SYDVKM.

This clonotype has a handful of counts. The CDR3 here is CASGLSMNTGGPASNQPQHF. CDR3 nucleotides: TGTGCTAGTGGTTTGAGTATGAATACAGGGGGTCCCGCTAGCAATCAGCCCCAGCATTTT. This sequence joins TRBV12-5 and TRBJ1-5; 8 nucleotides align to TRBD1. CDR1 LGHNT and CDR2 FRNRAP come from the germline V gene. The CDR3 runs 20 residues. The V segment lost 2 bases and the J segment 0 bases; nucleotides outside the gene matches: 15.